Each of the 30 T cell receptor beta chains below was sequenced from the same sample in a study of shared clonotypes between healthy human individuals. Sequencing used immunoSEQ multiplex PCR; TCRdb keeps in-frame clones, though not all of them. This sample has hundreds of thousands of clones, with around 96% found just once. Terminally differentiated effector memory CD45RA+ cells were excluded from the naive CD8 cells, which were CD45RO-negative and positively selected for CCR7. The sequenced sample consisted of naive CD8+ T cells sorted from blood. Receptors were obtained from a woman younger than 45 in good health.

This chain connects TRBV27 to TRBJ2-1; either TRBD1 or TRBD2 may supply D (6 bases each). V was clipped by 6 bases and J by 6 bases, with 12 bases between them. The CDR3 runs to 13 residues. The germline V gene encodes CDR1 MNHEY and CDR2 SMNVEV (reference sequence). CDR3 sequence: CASSRGGLNEQFF. Here the CDR3 DNA reads TGTGCCAGCAGCCGAGGGGGGCTCAATGAGCAGTTCTTC.

The genes are TRBV28 and TRBJ2-2; tentative D call: TRBD1 (7 bases). The V end lost 10 bases, the J end lost 0 bases, and 12 bases lay between the germline ends. Germline V gene data show CDR1 as MDHEN and CDR2 as SYDVKM. CDR3 length: 14 residues. CDR3: CAIQGGTNTGELFF. Here the CDR3 DNA reads TGTGCCATCCAGGGGGGTACGAACACCGGGGAGCTGTTTTTT.

This chain links TRBV10-3 with TRBJ2-5; D is undetermined. The CDR3 has 13 residues. The germline V and J ends were trimmed by 3 bases and 3 bases, with 8 bases remaining between them. Germline CDR1 and CDR2: ENHRY and SYGVKD. The CDR3, as DNA: TGTGCCATCAGTGACAGATCGAAAGAGACCCAGTACTTC. Residues: CAISDRSKETQYF.

J is TRBJ1-5 and V is TRBV28, with a possible D match to TRBD1 (6 bases). Germline CDR1 MDHEN, CDR2 SYDVKM. This CDR3 is 15 amino acids long. Trimming left V 2 bases short and J 5 bases short, with 13 bases between. The CDR3 sequence is CASSLGGDTYQPQHF. CDR3 nucleotide sequence: TGTGCCAGCAGTTTAGGGGGGGACACCTATCAGCCCCAGCATTTT.

The chain recombines TRBV28 with TRBJ2-3; 12 bases fit TRBD2. Germline V gives CDR1 MDHEN, CDR2 SYDVKM. The CDR3 covers 18 residues. The J segment lost 4 bases and the V segment lost 3 bases, leaving 11 bases of the junction unmatched. The CDR3 reads CASSLVSLAGGPPDTQYF. CDR3 nucleotides: TGTGCCAGCAGTTTGGTGTCCCTAGCGGGAGGGCCCCCAGATACGCAGTATTTT.

The chain combines TRBV19 with TRBJ2-7; 10 bases agree with TRBD1. V shed 7 bases and J 1 base; nucleotides not matched to a gene: 4. The CDR3 totals 14 residues. CDR1 and CDR2 (germline): LNHDA, SQIVND (reference sequence). The CDR3 DNA is TGTGCCAGTAATGCGGGACAGGGGTCCTACGAGCAGTACTTC. As protein: CASNAGQGSYEQYF. The whole variable domain, filled in from reference TRBV19 and TRBJ2-7, reads DGGITQSPKYLFRKEGQNVTLSCEQNLNHDAMYWYRQDPGQGLRLIYYSQIVNDFQKGDIAEGYSVSREKKESFPLTVTSAQKNPTAFYLCASNAGQGSYEQYFGPGTRLTVT.

V gene TRBV7-8 combines with J gene TRBJ2-5; D possibly corresponds to TRBD1 (6 bases). Germline CDR1 is SGHVS and CDR2 is FQNEAQ. The CDR3 sequence is 15 residues long. Trimming shortened V by 2 bases and J by 3 bases, and 13 bases separated the two germline ends. CDR3 coding DNA: TGTGCCAGCAGCTTATCGTACAGGGAAGAAGAGACCCAGTACTTC. It specifies CASSLSYREEETQYF.

This chain joins TRBV5-1 and TRBJ2-3, with D perhaps matching TRBD1 or TRBD2 (5 bases each). Deletions cut 4 bases from V and 0 bases from J, with 12 bases between. Germline values: CDR1 SGHRS, CDR2 YFSETQ. The CDR3 covers 15 residues. This chain's CDR3 is CASSIYRRSTDTQYF. The DNA of the CDR3 is TGCGCCAGCAGCATATACAGGAGGAGCACAGATACGCAGTATTTT.

The chain uses TRBV4-1 and TRBJ1-3; D unclear. The length of the CDR3 is 15 residues. Germline V gene lookup returns CDR1 MGHRA and CDR2 YSYEKL. V lost 2 bases and J 0 bases, leaving 8 bases between the germline ends. Written as DNA, the CDR3 is TGCGCCAGCAGCCAATCCGAGCTCTCTGGAAACACCATATATTTT. Translation: CASSQSELSGNTIYF.

The rearrangement joins TRBV19 to TRBJ2-1; 10 nucleotides agree with TRBD2. With 7 bases clipped from V and 0 bases from J, the junction kept 3 bases outside the gene matches. In germline, CDR1 is LNHDA, CDR2 SQIVND (reference sequence). There are 15 residues in the CDR3. DNA for the CDR3: TGTGCCAGTACCCCTAGCGGGAGCTCCTACAATGAGCAGTTCTTC. This encodes CASTPSGSSYNEQFF. Complete variable domain (other parts from reference TRBV19 and TRBJ2-1): DGGITQSPKYLFRKEGQNVTLSCEQNLNHDAMYWYRQDPGQGLRLIYYSQIVNDFQKGDIAEGYSVSREKKESFPLTVTSAQKNPTAFYLCASTPSGSSYNEQFFGPGTRLTVL.

The chain has TRBV4-1 and TRBJ2-5, with 9 bases fitting TRBD2. The length of the CDR3 is 16 residues. Germline values: CDR1 MGHRA, CDR2 YSYEKL. The junction had 9 bases not matched to a gene; V was cut back by 2 bases and J by 5 bases. The chain's CDR3 is CASSQRLAGVQETQYF. In DNA, the CDR3 is TGCGCCAGCAGCCAACGATTAGCGGGAGTTCAGGAGACCCAGTACTTC.

The chain is built from TRBV29-1 and TRBJ1-1; D gene ambiguous. The length of the CDR3 is 12 residues. V was trimmed by 1 base and J by 0 bases, leaving 3 bases between them. The germline gives CDR1 SQVTM, CDR2 ANQGSEA. This CDR3 reads CSVEALNTEAFF. In DNA form, the CDR3 reads TGCAGCGTTGAAGCATTGAACACTGAAGCTTTCTTT.

V is TRBV5-6 and J is TRBJ1-2, with a tentative D call TRBD1 (5 bases). Germline lookup yields CDR1 SGHDT and CDR2 YYEEEE. Trimming removed 4 bases from V and 7 bases from J, with 17 bases in between. The CDR3 is 14 residues long. The chain's CDR3 is CASSDWDALVGYTF. Here the CDR3 DNA reads TGTGCCAGCAGCGACTGGGACGCACTTGTTGGCTACACCTTC.

This chain joins TRBV2 and TRBJ1-1; unclear D gene. V was trimmed by 3 bases and J by 5 bases, leaving 7 bases between them. CDR1 and CDR2 from the germline V gene are SNHLY and FYNNEI. The CDR3 covers 12 residues. CDR3: CASSDQKTEAFF. For the CDR3, the DNA is TGTGCCAGCAGTGATCAGAAAACTGAAGCTTTCTTT.

V and J are TRBV28 and TRBJ1-3; D is possibly TRBD1 (6 bases). The CDR3 has 16 residues. Germline loops: CDR1 MDHEN, CDR2 SYDVKM. V was shortened by 6 bases and J by 0 bases, with 15 bases between the two germline ends. CDR3 protein: CASRPMTGVSGNTIYF. The CDR3 nucleotides read TGTGCCAGCAGACCCATGACAGGTGTCTCTGGAAACACCATATATTTT.

Only one count was recorded for this clone. This chain connects TRBV27 to TRBJ2-5, with 11 bases aligning to TRBD1. The CDR3 consists of 15 residues. V lost 5 bases, J lost 4 bases, and 6 bases stayed unmatched. Germline-derived CDR1 and CDR2 are MNHEY and SMNVEV (reference sequence). CDR3 coding DNA: TGTGCCAGCAGTCCAGGACAGGGGGCAGGAGAGACCCAGTACTTC. Protein: CASSPGQGAGETQYF.

The rearrangement links TRBV7-9 to TRBJ2-3; D possibly corresponds to TRBD2 (6 bases). The V end lost 2 bases, the J end lost 3 bases, and 18 bases lay between the germline ends. CDR3 length: 17 residues. Germline-derived CDR1 and CDR2 are SEHNR and FQNEAQ (reference sequence). The CDR3, as DNA: TGTGCCAGCAGCTTAATGCCCCTAGCGACTTTTACAGATACGCAGTATTTT. Its protein is CASSLMPLATFTDTQYF.

The chain combines TRBV27 with TRBJ1-2; D possibly corresponds to TRBD1 (5 bases). Germline V gives CDR1 MNHEY, CDR2 SMNVEV (reference sequence). The V gene lost 7 bases and the J gene lost 6 bases, with 18 bases spanning the gap. The CDR3 is 14 residues long. CDR3 nucleotides: TGTGCCAGCAAAAATCTGGGCAGGGCCGATGGCTACACCTTC. Translating gives CASKNLGRADGYTF.

The gene calls are TRBV10-2 and TRBJ2-1; D unresolved. The CDR3 has 15 residues. The V gene lost 0 bases and the J gene lost 4 bases, with 10 bases spanning the gap. The germline CDR1 and CDR2 sequences are WSHSY and SAAADI. The CDR3 spells CASSESGYPYNEQFF. The CDR3 coding sequence is TGCGCCAGCAGTGAGTCGGGATACCCTTACAATGAGCAGTTCTTC.

This rearrangement joins TRBV6-6 to TRBJ1-2, with 7 bases lining up with TRBD1. The junction had 8 bases not matched to a gene; V was cut back by 6 bases and J by 4 bases. The V gene's germline CDR1 is MNHNY and CDR2 SVGAGI (reference sequence). The CDR3 is 14 residues long. The CDR3 bases are TGTGCCAGCAGGGAAACCGGGACAGCCTATGGCTACACCTTC. It translates to CASRETGTAYGYTF.

The genes are TRBV9 and TRBJ2-1; 9 nucleotides align to TRBD2. With V trimmed by 5 bases and J by 3 bases, 6 bases remained unmatched. The length of the CDR3 is 15 residues. CDR1 and CDR2 (germline): SGDLS, YYNGEE. The CDR3 DNA reads as TGTGCCAGCAGTCCTAGCGGGATAATCTACAATGAGCAGTTCTTC. It encodes CASSPSGIIYNEQFF.

The chain joins TRBV27 to TRBJ1-4, with TRBD1 identical over 7 bases. The CDR3 is 16 amino acids. The germline V gene encodes CDR1 MNHEY and CDR2 SMNVEV (reference sequence). Losses at the gene ends were 5 bases for V and 5 bases for J; bases not matched to a gene: 11. The CDR3 DNA reads as TGTGCCAGCAGTGGGGCCGGGACAGAGAAAAATGAAAAACTGTTTTTT. Protein: CASSGAGTEKNEKLFF.

The chain combines TRBV2 with TRBJ2-2; D not resolved. Germline-derived CDR1 and CDR2 are SNHLY and FYNNEI. Deletions cut 6 bases from V and 6 bases from J, with 8 bases between. The CDR3 consists of 12 residues. CDR3 nucleotide sequence: TGTGCCAGCAGAGACTTATCCGGGGAGCTGTTTTTT. Residues: CASRDLSGELFF. The full variable domain, rest sourced from reference TRBV2 and TRBJ2-2, is EPEVTQTPSHQVTQMGQEVILRCVPISNHLYFYWYRQILGQKVEFLVSFYNNEISEKSEIFDDQFSVERPDGSNFTLKIRSTKLEDSAMYFCASRDLSGELFFGEGSRLTVL.

This sequence joins TRBV6-6 and TRBJ2-5; possibly TRBD1 for D (6 bases). V was trimmed by 6 bases and J by 1 base, leaving 15 bases between them. The CDR3 has 15 amino acids. Germline loops: CDR1 MNHNY, CDR2 SVGAGI (reference sequence). This CDR3 is CASSDPLQGQETQYF. The CDR3 DNA is TGTGCCAGCAGCGATCCCTTACAGGGCCAAGAGACCCAGTACTTC.

V gene TRBV28 combines with J gene TRBJ2-7; weak D call: TRBD1 (6 bases). CDR3 size: 15 residues. Per the germline V gene, CDR1 is MDHEN and CDR2 is SYDVKM. Trimming stripped 5 bases from V and 1 base from J, with 15 bases between. The DNA of the CDR3 is TGTGCCAGCAGTCCACCCCGGACAGAATCCTACGAGCAGTACTTC. It is translated as CASSPPRTESYEQYF.

The chain combines TRBV2 with TRBJ1-2, with 9 bases that match TRBD1. CDR1 is SNHLY, CDR2 FYNNEI, per germline. The CDR3 totals 13 residues. V gave up 7 bases and J gave up 6 bases; unmatched junction bases: 6. Here the CDR3 reads CASKDRGLDGYTF. CDR3 DNA: TGTGCCAGCAAAGACAGGGGGTTGGATGGCTACACCTTC.

CDR3 protein: CASSWPSSSYEQYF. CDR3 nucleotide sequence: TGTGCCAGCAGTTGGCCCTCCTCCTCCTACGAGCAGTACTTC. V usage is TRBV28 and J usage is TRBJ2-7; D ambiguous. Germline CDR1 reads MDHEN; CDR2 reads SYDVKM. The CDR3 extends over 14 amino acids. The V gene lost 4 bases and the J gene lost 0 bases, with 10 bases spanning the gap.

Of note for this clone: This same CDR3 is encoded by further DNA sequences in the sample. The chain couples TRBV11-2 to TRBJ2-7; the D is unclear. Germline V gene lookup returns CDR1 SGHAT and CDR2 FQNNGV. Trimming removed 0 bases at V and 2 bases at J, with 5 bases between. The CDR3 contains 13 residues. CDR3 sequence reads: CASSLEPTYEQYF. The CDR3 region has the DNA TGTGCCAGCAGCTTAGAACCAACCTACGAGCAGTACTTC.

This chain connects TRBV6-1 to TRBJ1-5; D is ambiguous. In germline, CDR1 is MNHNS, CDR2 SASEGT. The CDR3 length is 16 residues. Trimming stripped 2 bases from V and 3 bases from J, with 14 bases between. For the CDR3, the DNA is TGTGCCAGCAGTGAAAAAATCATACAGACCAATCAGCCCCAGCATTTT. It is translated as CASSEKIIQTNQPQHF.

The genes are TRBV5-1 and TRBJ2-5; maybe TRBD2 (5 bases). In germline, CDR1 is SGHRS, CDR2 YFSETQ. The V end lost 2 bases, the J end lost 4 bases, and 15 bases lay between the germline ends. The CDR3 runs to 15 residues. CDR3 amino acids: CASSFTGRRGETQYF. CDR3 DNA: TGCGCCAGCAGCTTCACTGGTCGACGGGGAGAGACCCAGTACTTC.